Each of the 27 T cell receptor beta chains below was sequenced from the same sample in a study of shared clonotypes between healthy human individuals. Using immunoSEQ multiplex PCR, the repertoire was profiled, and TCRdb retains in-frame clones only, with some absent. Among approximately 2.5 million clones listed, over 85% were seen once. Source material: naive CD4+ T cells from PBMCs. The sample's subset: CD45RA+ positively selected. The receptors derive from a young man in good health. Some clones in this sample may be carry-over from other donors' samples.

CDR3 amino acids: CASSLVSTTETQYF. The CDR3 region has the DNA TGTGCCAGCAGCTTAGTGTCCACAACGGAGACCCAGTACTTC. The chain joins TRBV11-3 to TRBJ2-5, with no clear D. This CDR3 is built from 14 residues. The V end was cut by 1 base, the J end by 5 bases, with 11 bases between. Germline V CDR1 and CDR2: SGHNT, YENEEA. The entire variable domain, with the rest obtained from reference TRBV11-3 and TRBJ2-5, is as follows: EAGVVQSPRYKIIEKKQPVAFWCNPISGHNTLYWYLQNLGQGPELLIRYENEEAVDDSQLPKDRFSAERLKGVDSTLKIQPAELGDSAVYLCASSLVSTTETQYFGPGTRLLVL.

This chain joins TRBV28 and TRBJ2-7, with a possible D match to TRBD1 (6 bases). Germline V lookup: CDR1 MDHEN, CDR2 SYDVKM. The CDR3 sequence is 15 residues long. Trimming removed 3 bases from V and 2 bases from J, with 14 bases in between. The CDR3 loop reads CASSFLGTLTYEQYF. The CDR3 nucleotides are TGTGCCAGCAGTTTTCTGGGGACACTAACCTACGAGCAGTACTTC.

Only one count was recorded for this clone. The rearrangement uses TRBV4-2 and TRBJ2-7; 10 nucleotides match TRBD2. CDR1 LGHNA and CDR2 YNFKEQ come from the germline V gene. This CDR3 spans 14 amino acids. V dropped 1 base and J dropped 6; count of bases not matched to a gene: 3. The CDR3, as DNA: TGTGCCAGCAGCCAAGCACTAGCGGGAACCGAGCAGTACTTC. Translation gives CASSQALAGTEQYF.

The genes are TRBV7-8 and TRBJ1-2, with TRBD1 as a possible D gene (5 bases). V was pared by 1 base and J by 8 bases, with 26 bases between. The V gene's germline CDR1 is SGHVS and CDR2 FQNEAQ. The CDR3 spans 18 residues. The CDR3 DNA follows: TGTGCCAGCAGCTTAGTAGGTGGTGTTTGGGGGACCCTTTCCGGCTACACCTTC. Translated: CASSLVGGVWGTLSGYTF. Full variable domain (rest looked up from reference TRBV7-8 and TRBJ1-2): GAGVSQSPRYKVAKRGQDVALRCDPISGHVSLFWYQQALGQGPEFLTYFQNEAQLDKSGLPSDRFFAERPEGSVSTLKIQRTQQEDSAVYLCASSLVGGVWGTLSGYTFGSGTRLTVV.

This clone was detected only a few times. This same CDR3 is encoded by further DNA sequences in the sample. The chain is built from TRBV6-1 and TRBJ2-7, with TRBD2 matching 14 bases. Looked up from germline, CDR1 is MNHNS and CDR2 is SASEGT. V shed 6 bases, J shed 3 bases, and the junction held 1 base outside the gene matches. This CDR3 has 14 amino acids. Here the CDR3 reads CASSGTSGSYEQYF. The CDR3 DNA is TGTGCCAGCAGCGGGACTAGCGGGAGCTACGAGCAGTACTTC.

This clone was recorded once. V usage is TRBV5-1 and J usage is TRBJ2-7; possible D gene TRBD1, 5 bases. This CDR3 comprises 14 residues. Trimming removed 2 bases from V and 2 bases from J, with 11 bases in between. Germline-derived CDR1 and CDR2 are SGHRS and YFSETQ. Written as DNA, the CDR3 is TGCGCCAGCAGCTTTGCAGGGCTCCCCTACGAGCAGTACTTC. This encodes CASSFAGLPYEQYF.

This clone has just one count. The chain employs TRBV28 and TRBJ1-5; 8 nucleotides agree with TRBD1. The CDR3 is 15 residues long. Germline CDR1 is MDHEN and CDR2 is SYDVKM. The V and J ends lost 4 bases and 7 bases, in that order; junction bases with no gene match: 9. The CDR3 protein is CASSSAGTGGQPQHF. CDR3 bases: TGTGCCAGCAGTTCCGCCGGGACAGGAGGACAGCCCCAGCATTTT.

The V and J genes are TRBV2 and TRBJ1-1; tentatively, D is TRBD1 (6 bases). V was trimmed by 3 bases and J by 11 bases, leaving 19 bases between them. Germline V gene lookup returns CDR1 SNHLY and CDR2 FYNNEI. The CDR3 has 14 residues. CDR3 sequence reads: CASSEGHTPQGAFF. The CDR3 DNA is TGTGCCAGCAGTGAGGGACACACTCCCCAGGGGGCTTTCTTT.

The CDR3 DNA reads TGTGCCAGCAGGCCCGGTGGAGCGGGAGGGAAGACAGATACGCAGTATTTT. It specifies CASRPGGAGGKTDTQYF. V is TRBV28 and J is TRBJ2-3; 10 positions agree with TRBD2. The length of the CDR3 is 17 residues. The junction had 12 bases not matched to a gene; V was cut back by 6 bases and J by 3 bases. Germline V gives CDR1 MDHEN, CDR2 SYDVKM.

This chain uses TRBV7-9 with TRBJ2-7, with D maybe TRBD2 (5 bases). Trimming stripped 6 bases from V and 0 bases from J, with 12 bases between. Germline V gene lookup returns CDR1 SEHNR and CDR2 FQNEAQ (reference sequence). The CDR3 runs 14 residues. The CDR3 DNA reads TGTGCCAGCAGGTCTACCGGGGTCTCCTACGAGCAGTACTTC. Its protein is CASRSTGVSYEQYF.

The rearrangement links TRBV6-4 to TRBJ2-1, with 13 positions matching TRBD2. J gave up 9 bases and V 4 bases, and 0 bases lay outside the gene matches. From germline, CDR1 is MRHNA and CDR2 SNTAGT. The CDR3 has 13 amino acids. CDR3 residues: CASSGLAGGEQFF. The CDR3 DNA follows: TGTGCCAGCAGTGGACTAGCGGGAGGTGAGCAGTTCTTC.

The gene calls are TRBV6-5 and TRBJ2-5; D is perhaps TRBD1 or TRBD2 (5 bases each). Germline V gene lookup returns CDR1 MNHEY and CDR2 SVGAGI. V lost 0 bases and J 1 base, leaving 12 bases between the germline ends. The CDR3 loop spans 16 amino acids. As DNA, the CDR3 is TGTGCCAGCAGTTACTCATACGGGGCCCCCCAAGAGACCCAGTACTTC. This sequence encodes CASSYSYGAPQETQYF.

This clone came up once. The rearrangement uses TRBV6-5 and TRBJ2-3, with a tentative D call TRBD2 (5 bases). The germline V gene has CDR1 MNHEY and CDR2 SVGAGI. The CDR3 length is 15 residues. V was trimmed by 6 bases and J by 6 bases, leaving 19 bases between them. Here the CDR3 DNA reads TGTGCCAGCAGGTATGGACTTACCAGACGGGATACGCAGTATTTT. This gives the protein CASRYGLTRRDTQYF.

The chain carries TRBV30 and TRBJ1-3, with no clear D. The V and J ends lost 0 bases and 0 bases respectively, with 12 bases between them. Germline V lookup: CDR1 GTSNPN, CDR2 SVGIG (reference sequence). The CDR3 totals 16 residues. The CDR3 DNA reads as TGTGCCTGGAGTGTACTCGGCAGGTACTCTGGAAACACCATATATTTT. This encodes CAWSVLGRYSGNTIYF.

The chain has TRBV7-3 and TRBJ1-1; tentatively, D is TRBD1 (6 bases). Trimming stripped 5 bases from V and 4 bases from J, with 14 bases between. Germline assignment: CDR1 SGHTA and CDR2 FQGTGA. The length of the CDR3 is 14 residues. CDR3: CASSLQGWGTEAFF. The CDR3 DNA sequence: TGTGCCAGCAGCCTACAGGGTTGGGGCACTGAAGCTTTCTTT. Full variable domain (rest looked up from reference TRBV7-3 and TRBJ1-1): GAGVSQTPSNKVTEKGKYVELRCDPISGHTALYWYRQSLGQGPEFLIYFQGTGAADDSGLPNDRFFAVRPEGSVSTLKIQRTERGDSAVYLCASSLQGWGTEAFFGQGTRLTVV.

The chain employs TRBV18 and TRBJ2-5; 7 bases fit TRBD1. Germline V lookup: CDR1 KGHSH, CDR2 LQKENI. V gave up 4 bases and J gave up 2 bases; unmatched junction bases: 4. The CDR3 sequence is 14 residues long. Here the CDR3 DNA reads TGTGCCAGCTCACTCGGGACAGATCAAGAGACCCAGTACTTC. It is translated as CASSLGTDQETQYF.

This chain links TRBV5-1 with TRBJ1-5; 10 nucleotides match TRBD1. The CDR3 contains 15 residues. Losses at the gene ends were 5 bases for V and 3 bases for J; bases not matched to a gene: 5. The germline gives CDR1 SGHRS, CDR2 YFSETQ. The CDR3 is CASRTGTGVNQPQHF. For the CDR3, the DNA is TGCGCCAGCAGAACCGGGACAGGGGTCAATCAGCCCCAGCATTTT.

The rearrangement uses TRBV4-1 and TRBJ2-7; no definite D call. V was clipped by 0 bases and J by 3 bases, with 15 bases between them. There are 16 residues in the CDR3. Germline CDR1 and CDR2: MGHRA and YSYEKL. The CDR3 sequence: CASSQDFLGPLYEQYF. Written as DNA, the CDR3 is TGCGCCAGCAGCCAAGATTTTCTGGGTCCCCTCTACGAGCAGTACTTC.

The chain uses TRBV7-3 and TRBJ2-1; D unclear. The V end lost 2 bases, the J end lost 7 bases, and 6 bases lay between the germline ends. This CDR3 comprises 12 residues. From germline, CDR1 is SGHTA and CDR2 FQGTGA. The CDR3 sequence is CASSLPPNEQFF. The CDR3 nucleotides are TGTGCCAGCAGCTTACCCCCAAATGAGCAGTTCTTC. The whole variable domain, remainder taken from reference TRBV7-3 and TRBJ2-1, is GAGVSQTPSNKVTEKGKYVELRCDPISGHTALYWYRQSLGQGPEFLIYFQGTGAADDSGLPNDRFFAVRPEGSVSTLKIQRTERGDSAVYLCASSLPPNEQFFGPGTRLTVL.

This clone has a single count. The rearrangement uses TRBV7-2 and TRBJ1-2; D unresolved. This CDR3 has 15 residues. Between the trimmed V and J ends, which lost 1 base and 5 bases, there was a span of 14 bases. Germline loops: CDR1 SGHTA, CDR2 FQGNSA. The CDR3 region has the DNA TGTGCCAGCAGCTTAGGGCGGGGTTTGGCATATGGCTACACCTTC. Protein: CASSLGRGLAYGYTF. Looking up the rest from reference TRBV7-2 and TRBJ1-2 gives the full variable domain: GAGVSQSPSNKVTEKGKDVELRCDPISGHTALYWYRQSLGQGLEFLIYFQGNSAPDKSGLPSDRFSAERTGGSVSTLTIQRTQQEDSAVYLCASSLGRGLAYGYTFGSGTRLTVV.

CDR3 sequence reads: CASRGLAEGGELFF. CDR3 coding DNA: TGTGCCAGCAGGGGGCTAGCCGAGGGTGGGGAGCTGTTTTTT. The chain combines TRBV27 with TRBJ2-2; possibly TRBD1 or TRBD2 for D (5 bases each). Germline V gene data show CDR1 as MNHEY and CDR2 as SMNVEV (reference sequence). V lost 6 bases, J lost 8 bases, and 16 bases lay in between. CDR3 size: 14 residues.

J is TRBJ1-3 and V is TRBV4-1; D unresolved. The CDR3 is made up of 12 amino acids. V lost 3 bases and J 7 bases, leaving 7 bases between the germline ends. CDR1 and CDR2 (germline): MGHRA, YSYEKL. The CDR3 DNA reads TGCGCCAGCAGCCAGCCCGGGAACACCATATATTTT. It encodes CASSQPGNTIYF.

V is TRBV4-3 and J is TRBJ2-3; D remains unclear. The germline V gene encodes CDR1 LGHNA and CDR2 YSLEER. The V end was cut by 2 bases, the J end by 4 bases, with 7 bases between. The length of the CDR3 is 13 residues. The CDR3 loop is CASSQNTPDTQYF. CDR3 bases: TGCGCCAGCAGCCAAAATACACCAGATACGCAGTATTTT.

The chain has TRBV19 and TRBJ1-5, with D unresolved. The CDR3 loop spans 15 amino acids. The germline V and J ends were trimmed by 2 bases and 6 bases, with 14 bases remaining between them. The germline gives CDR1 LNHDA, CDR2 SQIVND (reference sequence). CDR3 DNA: TGTGCCAGTAGTATATCGAAGGGAGGGAGTCAGCCCCAGCATTTT. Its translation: CASSISKGGSQPQHF.

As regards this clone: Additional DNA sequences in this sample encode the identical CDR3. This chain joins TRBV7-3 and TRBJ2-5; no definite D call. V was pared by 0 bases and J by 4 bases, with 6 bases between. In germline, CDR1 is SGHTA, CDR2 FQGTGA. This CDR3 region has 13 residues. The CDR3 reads CASSLTGPETQYF. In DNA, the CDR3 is TGTGCCAGCAGCTTAACGGGCCCAGAGACCCAGTACTTC.

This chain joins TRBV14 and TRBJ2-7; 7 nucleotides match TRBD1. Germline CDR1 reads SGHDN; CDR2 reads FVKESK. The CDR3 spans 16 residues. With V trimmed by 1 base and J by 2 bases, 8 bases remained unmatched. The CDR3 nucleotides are TGTGCCAGCAGCCAAGTTATTGACAGGGTGGCCTACGAGCAGTACTTC. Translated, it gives CASSQVIDRVAYEQYF. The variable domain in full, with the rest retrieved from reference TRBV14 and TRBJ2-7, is EAGVTQFPSHSVIEKGQTVTLRCDPISGHDNLYWYRRVMGKEIKFLLHFVKESKQDESGMPNNRFLAERTGGTYSTLKVQPAELEDSGVYFCASSQVIDRVAYEQYFGPGTRLTVT.

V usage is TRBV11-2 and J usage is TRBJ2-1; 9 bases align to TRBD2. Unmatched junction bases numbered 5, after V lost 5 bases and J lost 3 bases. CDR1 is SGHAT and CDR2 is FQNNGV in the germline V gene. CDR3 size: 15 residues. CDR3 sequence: CASSRTSVFYNEQFF. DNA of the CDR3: TGTGCCAGCAGCCGGACTAGCGTTTTCTACAATGAGCAGTTCTTC.